This T cell receptor (beta chain) was sequenced in a study of T cell repertoires in cytomegalovirus infection (dated 2019 in TCRdb). Context from the whole study: Recently identified HLA-C-restricted CMV epitopes, whose presentation resists viral immunomodulation, were targeted by peptide stimulations together with well-studied HLA-B-restricted epitopes. Donor HLA type was relevant to the analysis, as public TCR beta signatures indicated carriage of CMV infection together with the matching HLA type. Overall results and qualifications from the work: The ex vivo response was dominated by HLA-C-restricted CMV-specific TCR beta clonotypes, and the single most frequent clonotype in two of eight donors was supplied by these HLA-C-restricted clonotypes. Carriers of CMV infection plus the relevant HLA type were discriminated by the cumulative frequency of public TCR beta family members in the study cohort and in an independent roughly 400-donor cohort.

The instrument was an Illumina HiSeq 1500. The public reads were reprocessed in TCRdb via fastp at Q25 and MiXCR, keeping in-frame beta chains. All rows with the same CDR3 protein become a single entry with the most common DNA and genes. The sample has some 590,000 distinct CDR3 sequences on record, 35% to 50% of them singletons. The ten largest clones add up to around 46% of the sample. The intended sense of this specimen's treatment or condition label: in vitro stimulation with specific CMV peptide epitopes to enrich CMV-specific T cells. On this clonotype: It has no known antigen specificity. No base quality information exists; no much larger clone differs at one position.

Sequenced here: cultured PBMCs, sampled from culture after CMV antigen stimulation. The sequence came from a human donor in good health (CMV status not recorded). Some clones in this sample may be carry-over from other donors' samples.

The nucleotides are TGTGCCACCAGTGAATCAGGGGTGGCAGGACTCAATGAGCAGTTCTTC. This sequence encodes CATSESGVAGLNEQFF. The chain is made from TRBV24-1 and TRBJ2-1; 6 matching bases give a weak D call of TRBD1. Measured from the cysteine to the phenylalanine, the CDR3 is 16 residues long. The DNA shown is the 48-base CDR3, in frame from base 1. CDR1 and CDR2 were assigned from the germline V gene as KGHDR and SFDVKD. V is pared back by 4 bases and J by 6 bases, with 18 bases lying between the germline termini.